This T cell receptor beta chain was retrieved from a study of CD4 T cells in relation to SARS-CoV-2 and coronaviruses. As regards this clone: Antigen specificity is unknown.

With 3 bases removed from V and 2 bases from J, the gap between germline ends came to 17 bases. The CDR3 totals 17 residues. In germline, CDR1 is SNHLY, CDR2 FYNNEI. Libraries were prepared by immunoSEQ multiplex PCR; TCRdb keeps only in-frame clonotypes and omits some of them. The sample carries around 20,000 clones, approximately 80% recorded once. Before the COVID-19 pandemic, during about 2010-2018, CD4+ T cells were taken from unexposed donors. CD4+ T cells were isolated from the cells after about 11 days of culture. The sequenced sample consisted of CD4+ T cells from PBMCs, cultured in vitro. This chain connects TRBV2 to TRBJ1-5; a possible D gene is TRBD1 (6 bases). The TCR sequence derives from a human donor in good health. The CDR3 spells CASSDKDSRRGNQPQHF. For the CDR3, the DNA is TGTGCCAGCAGTGATAAGGACAGCCGACGGGGCAATCAGCCCCAGCATTTT.